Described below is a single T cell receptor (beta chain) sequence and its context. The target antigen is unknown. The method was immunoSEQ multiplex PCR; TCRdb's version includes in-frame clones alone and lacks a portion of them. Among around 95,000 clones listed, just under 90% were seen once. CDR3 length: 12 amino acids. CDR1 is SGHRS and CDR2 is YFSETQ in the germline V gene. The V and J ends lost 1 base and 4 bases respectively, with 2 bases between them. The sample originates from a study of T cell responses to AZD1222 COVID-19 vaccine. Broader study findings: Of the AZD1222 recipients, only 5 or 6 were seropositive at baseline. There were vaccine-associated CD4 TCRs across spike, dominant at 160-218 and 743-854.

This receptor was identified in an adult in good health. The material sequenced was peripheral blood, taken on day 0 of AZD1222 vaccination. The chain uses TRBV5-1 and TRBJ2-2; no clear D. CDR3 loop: CASSLPTGELFF. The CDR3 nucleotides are TGCGCCAGCAGCTTGCCCACCGGGGAGCTGTTTTTT.